Below are 20 T cell receptor beta chains sequenced from a single sample in a study of somatic mutations in cytotoxic T cells in rheumatoid arthritis. The assay was immunoSEQ multiplex PCR, and TCRdb's table has in-frame clones only and misses some. The sample yields about 27,000 clones, over 65% seen once. Sample: CD8+ T cells sorted from blood. The receptors stem from a woman aged 18-35 years in good health.

This clone was seen a few times. The V gene is TRBV28, the J gene TRBJ1-1; the D is unclear. Trimming shortened V by 6 bases and J by 3 bases, and 17 bases separated the two germline ends. The CDR3 length is 15 residues. Germline CDR1 and CDR2: MDHEN and SYDVKM. The CDR3 here is CASRPGREEDTEAFF. CDR3 nucleotides: TGTGCCAGCAGACCCGGGCGGGAGGAAGACACTGAAGCTTTCTTT.

This chain links TRBV14 with TRBJ2-3; D is uncertain. Germline V lookup: CDR1 SGHDN, CDR2 FVKESK. The CDR3 is 19 amino acids. V was shortened by 0 bases and J by 0 bases, with 19 bases between the two germline ends. The CDR3 loop is CASSQDQIRTDSSTDTQYF. The CDR3 bases are TGTGCCAGCAGCCAAGACCAGATAAGGACCGATTCTAGCACAGATACGCAGTATTTT.

The chain employs TRBV5-4 and TRBJ1-2, with D possibly matching TRBD1 (6 bases). CDR3 length: 14 residues. Deletions cut 4 bases from V and 5 bases from J, with 15 bases between. CDR1 and CDR2 (germline): SGHNT, YYREEE (reference sequence). The CDR3 loop is CASSGRGLGYGYTF. DNA for the CDR3: TGTGCCAGCAGCGGGCGGGGGCTTGGATATGGCTACACCTTC. Variable domain in full (rest from reference TRBV5-4 and TRBJ1-2): ETGVTQSPTHLIKTRGQQVTLRCSSQSGHNTVSWYQQALGQGPQFIFQYYREEENGRGNFPPRFSGLQFPNYSSELNVNALELDDSALYLCASSGRGLGYGYTFGSGTRLTVV.

This clone was picked up one time. The V and J genes are TRBV5-4 and TRBJ2-7; 9 bases agree with TRBD2. The CDR3 spans 14 residues. Germline trimming cut 4 bases from V and 4 bases from J; bases unmatched to any gene: 6. CDR1 and CDR2 (germline): SGHNT, YYREEE (reference sequence). The CDR3, as DNA: TGTGCCAGCAGCCAAGAACTAGCGGGTTACGAGCAGTACTTC. It specifies CASSQELAGYEQYF.

This clone was counted only a few times. This chain joins TRBV7-2 and TRBJ2-3; 9 bases agree with TRBD2. The CDR3 extends over 15 amino acids. Germline values: CDR1 SGHTA, CDR2 FQGNSA. V gave up 5 bases and J gave up 0 bases; unmatched junction bases: 3. In DNA form, the CDR3 reads TGTGCCAGCAGCCGCGGGGGGGGGAGCACAGATACGCAGTATTTT. Amino acids: CASSRGGGSTDTQYF.

The chain carries TRBV4-1 and TRBJ2-7; D is unresolved. The CDR3 consists of 15 residues. Trimming stripped 0 bases from V and 4 bases from J, with 13 bases between. Germline CDR1 MGHRA, CDR2 YSYEKL. In DNA, the CDR3 is TGCGCCAGCAGCCAAGATTCGCTGGGGTTGTACGAGCAGTACGTC. It specifies CASSQDSLGLYEQYV.

V and J are TRBV7-9 and TRBJ1-2; D is uncertain. Germline CDR1 reads SEHNR; CDR2 reads FQNEAQ (reference sequence). V gave up 1 base and J gave up 7 bases, with 7 bases separating them. The CDR3 consists of 12 residues. The CDR3 is CASSLEFVGYTF. The CDR3 DNA follows: TGTGCCAGCAGCTTAGAGTTCGTTGGCTACACCTTC.

V gene TRBV7-9 combines with J gene TRBJ2-5, with 9 bases aligning to TRBD1. Germline V CDR1 and CDR2: SEHNR, FQNEAQ (reference sequence). The CDR3 sequence is 15 residues long. V dropped 10 bases and J dropped 2; count of bases not matched to a gene: 11. The CDR3 here is CAILQGAGEQETQYF. In DNA form, the CDR3 reads TGTGCCATTCTACAGGGGGCGGGGGAACAAGAGACCCAGTACTTC.

V usage is TRBV27 and J usage is TRBJ2-7; the match to TRBD2 covers 7 bases. The ends lost 2 bases at V and 1 base at J; junction bases unmatched: 2. Per the germline V gene, CDR1 is MNHEY and CDR2 is SMNVEV (reference sequence). The CDR3 is 14 residues long. The CDR3 here is CASSLGLESYEQYF. CDR3 bases: TGTGCCAGCAGTTTAGGACTAGAGTCCTACGAGCAGTACTTC.

The gene calls are TRBV29-1 and TRBJ2-2; no definite D call. V was shortened by 3 bases and J by 0 bases, with 5 bases between the two germline ends. Per germline, CDR1 SQVTM and CDR2 ANQGSEA. This CDR3 contains 13 residues. CDR3 residues: CSVEVANTGELFF. As DNA, the CDR3 is TGCAGCGTTGAGGTCGCGAACACCGGGGAGCTGTTTTTT.

The chain links TRBV9 to TRBJ1-4, with a possible D match to TRBD1 (6 bases). Trimming removed 4 bases from V and 8 bases from J, with 15 bases in between. The CDR3 loop spans 14 amino acids. Germline CDR1 SGDLS, CDR2 YYNGEE. The CDR3 region is CASSPEGVGEKLFF. The CDR3 DNA is TGTGCCAGCAGCCCAGAGGGGGTAGGGGAAAAACTGTTTTTT.

This chain uses TRBV19 with TRBJ1-2, with a weak D call TRBD1 (5 bases). Germline assignment: CDR1 LNHDA and CDR2 SQIVND (reference sequence). The CDR3 is 16 amino acids. The V end was cut by 9 bases, the J end by 0 bases, with 20 bases between. As DNA, the CDR3 is TGTGCCAGCCGGACATTCGGCAAGGCCCCTAACTATGGCTACACCTTC. Protein sequence: CASRTFGKAPNYGYTF.

Only a few counts were recorded for this clone. The rearrangement links TRBV10-2 to TRBJ1-1; 9 positions match TRBD1. The CDR3 totals 13 residues. Germline values: CDR1 WSHSY, CDR2 SAAADI. V shed 6 bases and J 3 bases; nucleotides not matched to a gene: 2. CDR3: CASRDRGDTEAFF. DNA for the CDR3: TGCGCCAGCAGGGACAGGGGCGACACTGAAGCTTTCTTT.

The V and J genes are TRBV4-1 and TRBJ2-1; TRBD2 aligns across 10 bases. J was trimmed by 2 bases and V by 4 bases; bases with no gene match: 8. The CDR3 runs 17 residues. CDR1 MGHRA and CDR2 YSYEKL come from the germline V gene. CDR3: CASSLPPSGGAYNEQFF. The CDR3 DNA sequence: TGCGCCAGCAGCCTCCCCCCGAGCGGGGGGGCCTACAATGAGCAGTTCTTC.

J is TRBJ1-2 and V is TRBV7-9, with 8 bases identical to TRBD1. Germline V gene data show CDR1 as SEHNR and CDR2 as FQNEAQ (reference sequence). CDR3 length equals 15 residues. The V and J ends lost 3 bases and 2 bases, in that order; junction bases with no gene match: 5. CDR3 amino acids: CASSLGQVKNYGYTF. The CDR3 bases are TGTGCCAGCAGCTTGGGACAGGTGAAAAACTATGGCTACACCTTC.

This clone turned up a few times. The genes are TRBV5-4 and TRBJ1-1; TRBD1 agrees at 7 bases. Per germline, CDR1 SGHNT and CDR2 YYREEE (reference sequence). J gave up 4 bases and V 10 bases, and 10 bases lay outside the gene matches. This CDR3 is built from 13 residues. CDR3 nucleotides: TGTGCCGGCGAGGACAGGTTAGGCACTGAAGCTTTCTTT. This encodes CAGEDRLGTEAFF.

CDR3 sequence reads: CASGRWDEQFF. The CDR3 DNA sequence: TGTGCCAGCGGCAGGTGGGATGAGCAGTTCTTC. This chain joins TRBV2 and TRBJ2-1; D unresolved. The germline V gene encodes CDR1 SNHLY and CDR2 FYNNEI. The CDR3 is 11 residues long. Between the trimmed V and J ends, which lost 8 bases and 8 bases, there was a span of 10 bases. Drawing the rest from reference TRBV2 and TRBJ2-1, the complete variable domain is EPEVTQTPSHQVTQMGQEVILRCVPISNHLYFYWYRQILGQKVEFLVSFYNNEISEKSEIFDDQFSVERPDGSNFTLKIRSTKLEDSAMYFCASGRWDEQFFGPGTRLTVL.

The rearrangement links TRBV15 to TRBJ2-5; D gene uncertain. Germline V gene lookup returns CDR1 LNHNV and CDR2 YYDKDF (reference sequence). This CDR3 region has 15 residues. Trimming took 2 bases from V and 5 from J, leaving 15 bases between them. CDR3 bases: TGTGCCACCAGCAGAAACTCACCTATCGCGGAGACCCAGTACTTC. Protein: CATSRNSPIAETQYF.

The sample holds a few counts of this clone. V gene TRBV28 combines with J gene TRBJ1-2, with 8 bases lining up with TRBD1. Germline CDR1 reads MDHEN; CDR2 reads SYDVKM. The CDR3 consists of 18 residues. V lost 3 bases to trimming and J lost 5 bases; unmatched junction nucleotides: 17. CDR3 residues: CASSFSGQASLSGYGYTF. The CDR3 region has the DNA TGTGCCAGCAGTTTCTCGGGACAGGCCTCCCTATCAGGGTATGGCTACACCTTC.

In this sample, this clone turned up a few times. Other DNA sequences in this specimen translate into the identical CDR3. The genes are TRBV27 and TRBJ1-1; D is unclear. CDR1 is MNHEY, CDR2 SMNVEV, per germline (reference sequence). The CDR3 loop spans 13 amino acids. Trimming left V 2 bases short and J 1 base short, with 5 bases between. DNA of the CDR3: TGTGCCAGCAGTTTAAGCGAGAACACTGAAGCTTTCTTT. This sequence encodes CASSLSENTEAFF.